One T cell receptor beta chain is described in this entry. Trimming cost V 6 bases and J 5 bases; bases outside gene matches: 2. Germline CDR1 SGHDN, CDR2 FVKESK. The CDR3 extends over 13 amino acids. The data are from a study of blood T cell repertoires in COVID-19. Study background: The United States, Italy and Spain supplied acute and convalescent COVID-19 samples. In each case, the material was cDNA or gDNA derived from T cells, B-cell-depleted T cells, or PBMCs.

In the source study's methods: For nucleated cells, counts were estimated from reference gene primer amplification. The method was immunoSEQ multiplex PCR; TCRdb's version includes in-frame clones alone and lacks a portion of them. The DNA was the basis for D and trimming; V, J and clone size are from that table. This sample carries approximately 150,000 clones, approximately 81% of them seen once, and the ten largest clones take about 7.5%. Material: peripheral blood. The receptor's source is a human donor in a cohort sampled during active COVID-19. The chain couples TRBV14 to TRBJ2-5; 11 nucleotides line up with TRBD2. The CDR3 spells CASRPSGGETQYF. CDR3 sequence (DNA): TGTGCCAGCAGACCTAGCGGGGGGGAGACCCAGTACTTC.